The clone carrying this TCR beta chain was found a few times. Its antigen is currently unknown. These data belong to a study of cytomegalovirus exposure and HLA in healthy donors. Study observations and caveats: Confirmation was obtained in vitro that a few CMV-associated chains are specific for CMV antigens. TCR beta chains numbering some 160 were designated cytomegalovirus-associated. According to reports, the classifier identified cytomegalovirus status with high specificity and sensitivity.

The length of the CDR3 is 16 residues. Germline V gene lookup returns CDR1 MNHEY and CDR2 SMNVEV (reference sequence). V shed 8 bases and J 2 bases; nucleotides not matched to a gene: 6. The data were produced by immunoSEQ multiplex PCR, yet TCRdb's version contains in-frame clones alone and is incomplete. This table holds about 120,000 clones, about nine tenths found once. The TCR sequence derives from a woman aged 18-30 years in good health and CMV-seronegative. The chain recombines TRBV27 with TRBJ2-7, with TRBD2 matching 16 bases. Sequences were obtained from PBMCs. CDR3 amino acids: CASSPGTSGRAYEQYF. The CDR3 DNA reads as TGTGCCAGCTCTCCTGGGACTAGCGGGAGGGCCTACGAGCAGTACTTC.